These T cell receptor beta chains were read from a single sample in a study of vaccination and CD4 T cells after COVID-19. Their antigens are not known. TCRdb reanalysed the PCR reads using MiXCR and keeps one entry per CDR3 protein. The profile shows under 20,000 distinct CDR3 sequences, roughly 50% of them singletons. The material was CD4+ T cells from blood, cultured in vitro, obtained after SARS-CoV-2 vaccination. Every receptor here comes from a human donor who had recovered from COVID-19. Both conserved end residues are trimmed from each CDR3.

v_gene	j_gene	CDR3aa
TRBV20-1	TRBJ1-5	SARRLHDQPQH
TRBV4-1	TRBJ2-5	ASSQDSGQGKTQY
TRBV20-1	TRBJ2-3	SASYRGYTDTQY
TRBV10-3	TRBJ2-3	AISENSGFTDTQY
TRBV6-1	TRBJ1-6	ASRAPLANSPLH
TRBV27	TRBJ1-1	ASSPRDRSTEAF
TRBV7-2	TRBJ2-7	ASSPSRGITYEQY
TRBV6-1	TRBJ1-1	AGGQGTEAF
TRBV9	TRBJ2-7	ASSVGASGIYEQY
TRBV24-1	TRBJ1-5	ATSVGSNQPQH
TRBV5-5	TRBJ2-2	ASNHEQGVMTGELF
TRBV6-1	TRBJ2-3	ASSVPGQGAQDTQY
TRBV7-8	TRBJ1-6	ASSLGGGTANSPLH
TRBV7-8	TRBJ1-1	ASSLTPLALKAF
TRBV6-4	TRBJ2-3	ASSIGTSGTLAGDTQY
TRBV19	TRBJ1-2	ASSMVGNYGYT
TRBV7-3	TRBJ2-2	ASSSGLAGATGELF
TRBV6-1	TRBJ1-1	ASRDGTGGDVTEAF
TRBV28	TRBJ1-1	ASSLFSRGGEAF
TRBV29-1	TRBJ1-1	SVKQGIYTEAF
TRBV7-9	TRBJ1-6	ASRRTGGNSPLH
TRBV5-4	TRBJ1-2	ASTRGQGGYT
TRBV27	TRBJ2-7	ASQFSGGAYEQY
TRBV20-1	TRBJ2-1	SASPHARGLYNEQF
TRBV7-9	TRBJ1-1	ASSLVPKENTEAF
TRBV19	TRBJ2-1	ASSIGYGWEQF
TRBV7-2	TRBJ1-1	ASSSPLGTEAF
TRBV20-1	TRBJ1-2	SARDRISANYGYT
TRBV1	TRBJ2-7	TSSPQDGYEQY
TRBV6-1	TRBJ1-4	ASSEGTAGEKLF
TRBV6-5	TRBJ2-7	ASSYDRTNNEQY
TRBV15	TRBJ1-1	ATSRVGTAATEAF
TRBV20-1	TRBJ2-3	SAIGLAGAVSGVYTQY